The next 10 T cell receptor beta chains were all read from a single sample in a study of control samples from healthy donors and cancer patients. The method was immunoSEQ multiplex PCR; TCRdb's version includes in-frame clones alone and lacks a portion of them. The sample contains about 51,000 clones, approximately 90% of which appear only once. The specimen was PBMCs. The origin of the receptors is a man aged 35 to 55 with colorectal cancer.

The chain has TRBV11-3 and TRBJ2-3; D is unresolved. There are 15 residues in the CDR3. Germline lookup yields CDR1 SGHNT and CDR2 YENEEA. Trimming removed 5 bases at V and 0 bases at J, with 12 bases between. The CDR3 nucleotides read TGTGCCAGCAGCCCCCTTAAGAGTAGCACAGATACGCAGTATTTT. Translated: CASSPLKSSTDTQYF.

This chain joins TRBV7-6 and TRBJ2-7, with 8 bases identical to TRBD1. Trimming at V came to 5 bases and at J to 6 bases, leaving 9 bases not matched to a gene. CDR1 and CDR2 (germline): SGHVS, FNYEAQ. This CDR3 spans 14 amino acids. The CDR3 is CASSLLQGGREQYF. DNA of the CDR3: TGTGCCAGCAGCCTATTACAGGGGGGACGCGAGCAGTACTTC.

This chain connects TRBV4-1 to TRBJ1-2, with 8 bases matching TRBD1. The CDR3 is 15 residues long. The germline gives CDR1 MGHRA, CDR2 YSYEKL. Trimming removed 1 base from V and 6 bases from J; junction bases left unmatched: 7. The CDR3 nucleotides read TGCGCCAGCAGCCAAGCGGGGGACAGGCGTAATGGCTACACCTTC. Translation: CASSQAGDRRNGYTF.

Concerning this clone itself: The sample has other DNA sequences that encode this CDR3 too. V is TRBV9 and J is TRBJ2-7; the D call may be TRBD1 or TRBD2 (5 bases each). CDR3 length: 15 amino acids. The germline V gene encodes CDR1 SGDLS and CDR2 YYNGEE. The V end was cut by 0 bases, the J end by 0 bases, with 10 bases between. The CDR3 nucleotides are TGTGCCAGCAGCGTAGATGGGACGGGCTCCTACGAGCAGTACTTC. Protein sequence: CASSVDGTGSYEQYF.

The V and J genes are TRBV27 and TRBJ1-2, with D perhaps TRBD1 (5 bases). Germline values: CDR1 MNHEY, CDR2 SMNVEV (reference sequence). The CDR3 loop spans 13 amino acids. V lost 0 bases, J lost 7 bases, and 9 bases lay in between. The CDR3 DNA reads TGTGCCAGCAGTTTATCCCCCAGGGTTGGCTACACCTTC. Protein sequence: CASSLSPRVGYTF.

V and J are TRBV3-1 (or the pseudogene TRBV3-2) and TRBJ1-1, with a weak D call TRBD1 (6 bases). Trimming stripped 1 base from V and 9 bases from J, with 9 bases between. This CDR3 is 12 amino acids long. In germline, CDR1 is LGHDT, CDR2 YNNKEL (reference sequence). The CDR3 nucleotides read TGTGCCAGCAGCCAAGGGGGGCGCAAAGCTTTCTTT. Its translation: CASSQGGRKAFF.

The chain joins TRBV12-3 or TRBV12-4 to TRBJ2-7, with D unclear. With 5 bases removed from V and 5 bases from J, the gap between germline ends came to 13 bases. CDR3 length: 13 amino acids. The CDR3 here is CASSRVPSDEQYF. In DNA form, the CDR3 reads TGTGCCAGCAGTCGGGTCCCGAGTGACGAGCAGTACTTC.

The chain recombines TRBV20-1 with TRBJ2-7, with D possibly called TRBD1 or TRBD2 (5 bases each). The V and J ends lost 4 bases and 5 bases respectively, with 6 bases between them. The CDR3 extends over 10 amino acids. Germline loops: CDR1 DFQATT, CDR2 SNEGSKA (reference sequence). The chain's CDR3 is CSAKGHEQYF. The CDR3 DNA is TGCAGTGCTAAGGGACACGAGCAGTACTTC.

The chain links TRBV6-1 to TRBJ2-1, with D perhaps matching TRBD2 (6 bases). Looked up from germline, CDR1 is MNHNS and CDR2 is SASEGT. The V end was cut by 1 base, the J end by 10 bases, with 14 bases between. The CDR3 has 14 amino acids. CDR3 residues: CASSEGARGGEQFF. As DNA, the CDR3 is TGTGCCAGCAGTGAAGGGGCCCGCGGAGGGGAGCAGTTCTTC.

This chain joins TRBV4-1 and TRBJ2-5; possibly TRBD2 for D (5 bases). Trimming removed 4 bases at V and 4 bases at J, with 13 bases between. Germline V lookup: CDR1 MGHRA, CDR2 YSYEKL. The CDR3 is 14 residues long. The CDR3 nucleotides read TGCGCCAGCAGCCTCGGAGGCACACGAGAGACCCAGTACTTC. Its translation: CASSLGGTRETQYF.